The 14 T cell receptor beta chains below come from one sample, sequenced in a study of beta chain features in type 1 diabetes. Expressed TCRB transcripts were sequenced because the isolated RNA had all been reverse transcribed beforehand. Assay used: immunoSEQ multiplex PCR; TCRdb lists only in-frame clones, some missing. Among around 430,000 clones listed, approximately 30% were seen once. Sequenced: naive CD4+ T cells from blood. The receptors were gathered from a man in his late teens or twenties in good health.

This clone appeared a few times. V gene TRBV29-1 combines with J gene TRBJ2-3; 8 nucleotides agree with TRBD2. Germline V lookup: CDR1 SQVTM, CDR2 ANQGSEA. The CDR3 covers 15 residues. Germline trimming cut 7 bases from V and 1 base from J; bases unmatched to any gene: 10. In DNA, the CDR3 is TGCAGCGCTCCACCGGGAGGGCCCGGCACAGATACGCAGTATTTT. Amino acids: CSAPPGGPGTDTQYF.

This clone was detected a few times. The genes are TRBV30 and TRBJ2-7; 7 bases map to TRBD1. The CDR3 spans 13 residues. Germline V CDR1 and CDR2: GTSNPN, SVGIG (reference sequence). J gave up 0 bases and V 5 bases, and 4 bases lay outside the gene matches. The chain's CDR3 is CAWERQGSYEQYF. In DNA, the CDR3 is TGTGCCTGGGAACGACAGGGCTCCTACGAGCAGTACTTC.

The J gene is TRBJ2-3, the V gene TRBV30; D unresolved. With 2 bases removed from V and 1 base from J, the gap between germline ends came to 7 bases. This CDR3 is 13 amino acids long. CDR1 is GTSNPN, CDR2 SVGIG, per germline (reference sequence). The CDR3 is CAWSPGGTDTQYF. DNA for the CDR3: TGTGCCTGGAGTCCGGGCGGCACAGATACGCAGTATTTT.

The chain recombines TRBV18 with TRBJ2-3; 10 bases are shared with TRBD1. The CDR3 consists of 17 residues. Germline V gene sequence: CDR1 KGHSH, CDR2 LQKENI. J lost 1 base, V lost 0 bases, and 4 bases had no gene match. The CDR3 DNA reads TGTGCCAGCTCACCACCGGGCGGGACAGGGGGCACAGATACGCAGTATTTT. The encoded protein is CASSPPGGTGGTDTQYF.

V is TRBV6-6 and J is TRBJ2-5; maybe TRBD2 (6 bases). CDR1 MNHNY and CDR2 SVGAGI come from the germline V gene (reference sequence). The ends were cut back, 5 bases at V and 5 bases at J, with 9 bases in the middle. The CDR3 has 12 residues. The CDR3 sequence: CASSAGRETQYF. The CDR3 bases are TGTGCCAGCAGTGCGGGGCGGGAGACCCAGTACTTC.

The chain employs TRBV7-2 and TRBJ1-2; 7 bases align to TRBD1. The CDR3 spans 14 residues. V trimming: 5 bases; J trimming: 4 bases; junction bases outside the gene matches: 7. Germline loops: CDR1 SGHTA, CDR2 FQGNSA. CDR3 residues: CASSARQGVYGYTF. CDR3 nucleotide sequence: TGTGCCAGCAGCGCCCGACAGGGTGTCTATGGCTACACCTTC. The full variable domain, rest sourced from reference TRBV7-2 and TRBJ1-2, is GAGVSQSPSNKVTEKGKDVELRCDPISGHTALYWYRQSLGQGLEFLIYFQGNSAPDKSGLPSDRFSAERTGGSVSTLTIQRTQQEDSAVYLCASSARQGVYGYTFGSGTRLTVV.

The table lists this clone with a few counts. The rearrangement joins TRBV7-2 to TRBJ2-7; TRBD2 matches 7 bases. With V trimmed by 5 bases and J by 3 bases, 13 bases remained unmatched. From germline, CDR1 is SGHTA and CDR2 FQGNSA. The CDR3 is 16 amino acids. CDR3: CASSGGSSGSRYEQYF. CDR3 nucleotide sequence: TGTGCCAGCAGCGGGGGGAGTAGCGGGTCCCGCTACGAGCAGTACTTC. The full variable domain, in which reference TRBV7-2 and TRBJ2-7 provide the parts outside the CDR3, is GAGVSQSPSNKVTEKGKDVELRCDPISGHTALYWYRQSLGQGLEFLIYFQGNSAPDKSGLPSDRFSAERTGGSVSTLTIQRTQQEDSAVYLCASSGGSSGSRYEQYFGPGTRLTVT.

V and J are TRBV4-2 and TRBJ2-1; no reliable D call. This CDR3 contains 15 residues. The germline V and J ends were trimmed by 0 bases and 4 bases, with 10 bases remaining between them. The germline V gene encodes CDR1 LGHNA and CDR2 YNFKEQ. CDR3 bases: TGTGCCAGCAGCCAAGAGGCGCTAGTGTACAATGAGCAGTTCTTC. This encodes CASSQEALVYNEQFF.

This chain joins TRBV2 and TRBJ2-1; maybe TRBD1 (5 bases). The CDR3 consists of 13 residues. From germline, CDR1 is SNHLY and CDR2 FYNNEI. Trimming cost V 4 bases and J 6 bases, with 10 bases left between them. CDR3 in DNA: TGTGCCAGCAGTGGGGGCCTAGGCAATGAGCAGTTCTTC. It encodes CASSGGLGNEQFF.

In nucleotides, the CDR3 is TGTGCCAGCTCACGCCAGGGATGGGGAGAGACCCAGTACTTC. It is translated as CASSRQGWGETQYF. This chain connects TRBV18 to TRBJ2-5; D possibly corresponds to TRBD1 (5 bases). Germline V gene data show CDR1 as KGHSH and CDR2 as LQKENI. The CDR3 extends over 14 amino acids. The germline V and J ends were trimmed by 4 bases and 4 bases, with 13 bases remaining between them.

The rearrangement uses TRBV11-2 and TRBJ2-4; D gene uncertain. Per germline, CDR1 SGHAT and CDR2 FQNNGV. CDR3 length: 14 residues. V lost 5 bases and J lost 1, with 9 bases in between. The CDR3 spells CASSLLAAKNIQYF. The CDR3 nucleotides are TGTGCCAGCAGCCTTCTGGCCGCCAAAAACATTCAGTACTTC.

The rearrangement uses TRBV9 and TRBJ1-1, with D unclear. Germline V gene data show CDR1 as SGDLS and CDR2 as YYNGEE. With 3 bases removed from V and 5 bases from J, the gap between germline ends came to 11 bases. The CDR3 has 13 residues. CDR3 bases: TGTGCCAGCAGCGGCCCTGGAGGGACTGAAGCTTTCTTT. Its protein product is CASSGPGGTEAFF.

This clone was seen once. The gene calls are TRBV5-1 and TRBJ1-1; D perhaps matches TRBD1 (5 bases). V dropped 5 bases and J dropped 0 bases, with 11 bases sitting between them. The germline gives CDR1 SGHRS, CDR2 YFSETQ. The CDR3 is made up of 14 amino acids. As DNA, the CDR3 is TGCGCCAGCAGTGAGGGGCCTATGAACACTGAAGCTTTCTTT. This encodes CASSEGPMNTEAFF.

The chain is built from TRBV30 and TRBJ1-3, with TRBD1 as a possible D gene (5 bases). The CDR3 contains 14 residues. Germline V gene sequence: CDR1 GTSNPN, CDR2 SVGIG (reference sequence). The V end was cut by 0 bases, the J end by 2 bases, with 8 bases between. The CDR3: CAWSVRGAGNTIYF. The DNA for the CDR3 is TGTGCCTGGAGTGTACGGGGGGCTGGAAACACCATATATTTT.